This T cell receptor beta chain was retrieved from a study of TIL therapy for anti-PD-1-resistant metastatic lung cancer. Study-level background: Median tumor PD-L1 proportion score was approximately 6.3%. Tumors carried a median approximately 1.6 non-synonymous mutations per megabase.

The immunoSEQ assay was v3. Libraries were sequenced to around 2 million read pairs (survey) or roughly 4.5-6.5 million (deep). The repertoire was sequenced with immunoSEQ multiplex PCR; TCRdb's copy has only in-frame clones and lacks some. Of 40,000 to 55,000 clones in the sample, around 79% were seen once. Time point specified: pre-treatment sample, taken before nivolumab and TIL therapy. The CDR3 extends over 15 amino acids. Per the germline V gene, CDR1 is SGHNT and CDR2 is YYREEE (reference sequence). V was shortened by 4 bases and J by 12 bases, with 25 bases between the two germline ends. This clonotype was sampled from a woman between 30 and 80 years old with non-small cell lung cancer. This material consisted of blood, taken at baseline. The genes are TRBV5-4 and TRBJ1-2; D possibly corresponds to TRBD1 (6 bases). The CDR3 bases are TGTGCCAGCAGCCCGCCGGCGGGGGAGGCAACAGGGAACACCTTC. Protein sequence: CASSPPAGEATGNTF.